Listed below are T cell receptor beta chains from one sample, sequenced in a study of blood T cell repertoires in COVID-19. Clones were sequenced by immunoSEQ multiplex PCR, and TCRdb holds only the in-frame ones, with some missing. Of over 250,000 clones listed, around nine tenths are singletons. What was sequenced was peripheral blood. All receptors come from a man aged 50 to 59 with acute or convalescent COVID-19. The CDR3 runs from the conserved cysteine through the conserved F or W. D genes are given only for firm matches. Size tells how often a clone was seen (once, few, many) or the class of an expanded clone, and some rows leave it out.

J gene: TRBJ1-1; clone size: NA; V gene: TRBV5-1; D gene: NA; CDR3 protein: CASSGAGGSTEAFF; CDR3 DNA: TGCGCCAGCAGCGGCGCCGGGGGAAGCACTGAAGCTTTCTTT
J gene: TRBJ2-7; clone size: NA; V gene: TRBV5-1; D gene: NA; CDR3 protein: CASSKLSRSYEQYF; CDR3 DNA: TGCGCCAGCAGCAAACTCTCAAGATCCTACGAGCAGTACTTC
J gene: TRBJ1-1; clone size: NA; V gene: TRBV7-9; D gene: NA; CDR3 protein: CASSLALRDGVNTEAFF; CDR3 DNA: TGTGCCAGCAGCTTAGCACTCAGGGATGGAGTGAACACTGAAGCTTTCTTT
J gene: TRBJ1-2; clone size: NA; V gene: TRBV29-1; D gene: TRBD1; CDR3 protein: CSVKEGAYGYTF; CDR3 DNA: TGCAGCGTTAAGGAGGGGGCGTATGGCTACACCTTC
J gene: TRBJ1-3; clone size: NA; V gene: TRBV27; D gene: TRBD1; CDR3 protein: CASSWLGQEWCTLVGNTIYF; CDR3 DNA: TGTGCCAGCAGTTGGCTAGGACAGGAATGGTGTACACTGGTGGGAAACACCATATATTTT
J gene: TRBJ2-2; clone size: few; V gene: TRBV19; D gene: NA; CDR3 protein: CASSIEEQGIGTGELFF; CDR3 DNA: TGTGCCAGTAGTATAGAGGAACAGGGTATTGGCACCGGGGAGCTGTTTTTT
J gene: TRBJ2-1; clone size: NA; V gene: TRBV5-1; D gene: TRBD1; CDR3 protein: CASSPGGITYNEQFF; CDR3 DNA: TGCGCCAGCAGCCCAGGGGGCATCACCTACAATGAGCAGTTCTTC
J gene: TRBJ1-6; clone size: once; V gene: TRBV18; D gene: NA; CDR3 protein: CASSQNALPNSPLHF; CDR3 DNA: TGTGCCAGCTCACAAAACGCACTGCCTAATTCACCCCTCCACTTT
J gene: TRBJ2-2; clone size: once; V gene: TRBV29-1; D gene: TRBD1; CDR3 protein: CSVQDRGRAGELFF; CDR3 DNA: TGCAGCGTTCAGGACAGGGGGAGAGCCGGGGAGCTGTTTTTT
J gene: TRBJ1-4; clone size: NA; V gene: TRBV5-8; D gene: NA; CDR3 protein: CASSRRATNEKLFF; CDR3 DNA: TGTGCCAGCAGCCGCAGGGCAACTAATGAAAAACTGTTTTTT
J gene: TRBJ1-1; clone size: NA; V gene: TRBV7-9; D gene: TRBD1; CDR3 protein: CASSLPRQGEGSAFF; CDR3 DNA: TGTGCCAGCAGCTTACCCCGACAGGGGGAGGGTTCAGCTTTCTTT